A single sample is the source of the 18 T cell receptor beta chains below, sequenced in a study of technical replicates of blood from a few donors. Assay: immunoSEQ multiplex PCR; the TCRdb copy retains only in-frame clones and omits some. The top ten hold roughly 0.28% of the sample, which has tens of thousands of clones, roughly nine tenths seen once. Sequencing used T cells isolated from PBMCs. The receptors originated from a human donor in good health.

The rearrangement uses TRBV5-1 and TRBJ2-5; TRBD1 aligns across 11 bases. The ends lost 2 bases at V and 1 base at J; junction bases unmatched: 4. The CDR3 sequence is 16 residues long. The V gene's germline CDR1 is SGHRS and CDR2 YFSETQ. This CDR3 reads CASSFRTGGRQETQYF. The CDR3 coding sequence is TGCGCCAGCAGCTTTCGGACAGGGGGCCGCCAAGAGACCCAGTACTTC.

The CDR3 region has the DNA TGCGCCAGCAGCCAAGACGGACAGGGGGAGGAGACCCAGTACTTC. Translation gives CASSQDGQGEETQYF. The chain recombines TRBV4-1 with TRBJ2-5; 10 bases match TRBD1. In germline, CDR1 is MGHRA, CDR2 YSYEKL. V was clipped by 0 bases and J by 5 bases; unmatched bases: 3. The CDR3 runs 15 residues.

The chain recombines TRBV11-2 with TRBJ2-5; 7 positions match TRBD2. This CDR3 has 13 amino acids. Germline V gene lookup returns CDR1 SGHAT and CDR2 FQNNGV. J gave up 3 bases and V 4 bases, and 2 bases lay outside the gene matches. This CDR3 reads CASSWGGEETQYF. The CDR3, as DNA: TGTGCCAGCAGCTGGGGGGGGGAAGAGACCCAGTACTTC.

The chain links TRBV6-1 to TRBJ1-1, with D unclear. With 6 bases removed from V and 0 bases from J, the gap between germline ends came to 8 bases. This CDR3 is built from 13 residues. In germline, CDR1 is MNHNS, CDR2 SASEGT. As DNA, the CDR3 is TGTGCCAGCAGGTCCGAGATGAACACTGAAGCTTTCTTT. Residues: CASRSEMNTEAFF.

The chain uses TRBV19 and TRBJ2-2, with D tentatively TRBD2 (5 bases). V was trimmed by 2 bases and J by 5 bases, leaving 15 bases between them. The CDR3 has 16 amino acids. Germline V gives CDR1 LNHDA, CDR2 SQIVND (reference sequence). CDR3 sequence (DNA): TGTGCCAGTAGTATATTTACGTGGGAGCAGACCGGGGAGCTGTTTTTT. This gives the protein CASSIFTWEQTGELFF.

This chain connects TRBV11-3 to TRBJ2-5; TRBD2 matches 7 bases. V trimming: 3 bases; J trimming: 1 base; junction bases outside the gene matches: 8. The germline V gene encodes CDR1 SGHNT and CDR2 YENEEA. There are 16 residues in the CDR3. CDR3 protein: CASSFQVAGTQETQYF. In DNA, the CDR3 is TGTGCCAGCAGCTTCCAAGTAGCGGGTACCCAAGAGACCCAGTACTTC.

The rearrangement links TRBV18 to TRBJ2-3; TRBD2 matches 9 bases. CDR3 size: 15 residues. CDR1 is KGHSH, CDR2 LQKENI, per germline. With 3 bases clipped from V and 1 base from J, the junction kept 2 bases outside the gene matches. CDR3 bases: TGTGCCAGCTCACCGGGACTAGCAGGCACAGATACGCAGTATTTT. Protein product: CASSPGLAGTDTQYF.

This chain connects TRBV7-2 to TRBJ2-5; D is unresolved. Trimming left V 2 bases short and J 0 bases short, with 4 bases between. Looked up from germline, CDR1 is SGHTA and CDR2 is FQGNSA. CDR3 length: 13 amino acids. The CDR3 nucleotides are TGTGCCAGCAGCTTACCGGACCAAGAGACCCAGTACTTC. Translated: CASSLPDQETQYF.

The chain's CDR3 is CASSNSGSYNEQFF. CDR3 in DNA: TGTGCCAGTAGTAATAGCGGGTCTTACAATGAGCAGTTCTTC. This rearrangement joins TRBV19 to TRBJ2-1, with 7 bases identical to TRBD2. This CDR3 is built from 14 residues. Germline trimming cut 4 bases from V and 4 bases from J; bases unmatched to any gene: 4. Germline assignment: CDR1 LNHDA and CDR2 SQIVND (reference sequence).

V is TRBV2 and J is TRBJ2-7; 8 bases agree with TRBD2. This CDR3 contains 15 residues. The ends lost 0 bases at V and 7 bases at J; junction bases unmatched: 8. Germline values: CDR1 SNHLY, CDR2 FYNNEI. The CDR3 protein is CASSEAGRALREQYF. CDR3 bases: TGTGCCAGCAGTGAAGCCGGGAGGGCCTTACGGGAGCAGTACTTC.

The chain carries TRBV4-1 and TRBJ1-3; a possible D gene is TRBD1 (5 bases). Germline assignment: CDR1 MGHRA and CDR2 YSYEKL. With 5 bases removed from V and 0 bases from J, the gap between germline ends came to 17 bases. This CDR3 is built from 17 residues. The CDR3 loop is CASSKRTSGVSGNTIYF. Here the CDR3 DNA reads TGCGCCAGCAGCAAACGCACCTCGGGGGTCTCTGGAAACACCATATATTTT.

J is TRBJ1-1 and V is TRBV28; possible D gene TRBD1, 6 bases. CDR1 and CDR2 (germline): MDHEN, SYDVKM. The ends were cut back, 4 bases at V and 7 bases at J, with 13 bases in the middle. CDR3 length equals 13 residues. The CDR3 sequence: CASSSQGRGEAFF. The CDR3 nucleotides read TGTGCCAGCAGTTCTCAGGGGAGGGGTGAAGCTTTCTTT. Full variable domain (remainder filled in from reference TRBV28 and TRBJ1-1): DVKVTQSSRYLVKRTGEKVFLECVQDMDHENMFWYRQDPGLGLRLIYFSYDVKMKEKGDIPEGYSVSREKKERFSLILESASTNQTSMYLCASSSQGRGEAFFGQGTRLTVV.

The rearrangement links TRBV28 to TRBJ2-2; possible D gene TRBD1, 5 bases. Looked up from germline, CDR1 is MDHEN and CDR2 is SYDVKM. CDR3 length: 15 amino acids. V shed 2 bases and J shed 5 bases, with 12 bases lying between them. The CDR3 is CASSLARVGTGELFF. In nucleotides, the CDR3 is TGTGCCAGCAGTTTAGCCAGGGTGGGGACCGGGGAGCTGTTTTTT.

This clone was observed a handful of times. V is TRBV7-6 and J is TRBJ2-7, with 9 bases fitting TRBD1. Unmatched junction bases numbered 9, after V lost 5 bases and J lost 4 bases. The CDR3 runs to 15 residues. Per the germline V gene, CDR1 is SGHVS and CDR2 is FNYEAQ. CDR3 coding DNA: TGTGCCAGCAGCAGCTCCGGGACAGGGAATTACGAGCAGTACTTC. This sequence encodes CASSSSGTGNYEQYF.

The chain couples TRBV19 to TRBJ1-5, with D possibly matching TRBD1 (5 bases). Germline V CDR1 and CDR2: LNHDA, SQIVND (reference sequence). The CDR3 consists of 15 residues. Trimming took 1 base from V and 10 from J, leaving 17 bases between them. The CDR3 loop is CASSIVRYGGEPQHF. CDR3 coding DNA: TGTGCCAGTAGTATAGTAAGGTACGGGGGGGAACCCCAGCATTTT.

The genes are TRBV10-1 and TRBJ1-1; 7 bases are shared with TRBD1. J lost 2 bases, V lost 3 bases, and 6 bases had no gene match. The V gene's germline CDR1 is WNHNN and CDR2 SYGVQD (reference sequence). The CDR3 spans 15 residues. This chain's CDR3 is CASSENIGGNTEAFF. CDR3 DNA sequence: TGCGCCAGCAGTGAAAATATAGGGGGCAACACTGAAGCTTTCTTT.

The rearrangement links TRBV12-5 to TRBJ1-5; no reliable D call. The CDR3 covers 14 residues. CDR1 and CDR2 (germline): LGHNT, FRNRAP. The germline V and J ends were trimmed by 1 base and 2 bases, with 6 bases remaining between them. CDR3 in DNA: TGTGCTAGTGGTTTGGGTCCGGGCAATCAGCCCCAGCATTTT. This gives the protein CASGLGPGNQPQHF.

The rearrangement links TRBV28 to TRBJ2-5; D is perhaps TRBD1 (5 bases). The CDR3 covers 13 residues. Germline V CDR1 and CDR2: MDHEN, SYDVKM. The V end was cut by 3 bases, the J end by 1 base, with 6 bases between. This CDR3 is CASSLTVQETQYF. CDR3 coding DNA: TGTGCCAGCAGTTTGACAGTCCAAGAGACCCAGTACTTC.